The next 15 T cell receptor beta chains were all read from a single sample in a study of blood T cells in healthy people across ages. PCR was performed a second time for about 6 to 12 cycles using a sample-barcoded 5' primer and a J-beta primer mix. One entry per CDR3 protein results from TCRdb running MiXCR on the 5' RACE reads. Among some 750,000 distinct CDR3 sequences listed, about 20% were seen once. The sequencing sample was made of blood. All receptors come from a man between 65 and 85 years old in good health.

This clonotype was observed at least ten times. V and J are TRBV20-1 and TRBJ2-4; TRBD1 might be the D (6 bases). The CDR3 consists of 15 residues. Trimming took 3 bases from V and 9 from J, leaving 21 bases between them. Germline loops: CDR1 DFQATT, CDR2 SNEGSKA (reference sequence). CDR3: CSASPPTDRKSIQYF. The CDR3 nucleotides are TGCAGTGCTAGCCCCCCCACGGACAGAAAGAGCATTCAGTACTTC.

The chain combines TRBV2 with TRBJ1-3; maybe TRBD1 (5 bases). This CDR3 comprises 15 residues. CDR1 and CDR2 (germline): SNHLY, FYNNEI. Between the trimmed V and J ends, which lost 5 bases and 1 base, there was a span of 12 bases. The CDR3 region is CASSWDPASGNTIYF. CDR3 sequence (DNA): TGTGCCAGCAGTTGGGACCCCGCTTCTGGAAACACCATATATTTT.

A few counts support this clonotype. The J gene is TRBJ2-7, the V gene TRBV4-1; D is perhaps TRBD1 or TRBD2 (6 bases each). CDR1 MGHRA and CDR2 YSYEKL come from the germline V gene. The CDR3 has 17 amino acids. Trimming cost V 4 bases and J 0 bases, with 19 bases left between them. The DNA of the CDR3 is TGCGCCAGCAGCCTCACGGGGGCCATAATCCCCTCCTACGAGCAGTACTTC. Amino acid sequence: CASSLTGAIIPSYEQYF.

The genes are TRBV12-3 or TRBV12-4 and TRBJ1-2; D might be TRBD1 (5 bases). The CDR3 runs 14 residues. Trimming cost V 1 base and J 6 bases, with 12 bases left between them. The CDR3 sequence is CASSLGSGLNGYTF. The CDR3 region has the DNA TGTGCCAGCAGTTTAGGTTCAGGGTTGAATGGCTACACCTTC.

This clonotype showed up just a few times. The chain couples TRBV3-1 to TRBJ2-6; TRBD1 matches 7 bases. The CDR3 totals 18 residues. The V gene's germline CDR1 is LGHDT and CDR2 YNNKEL (reference sequence). V was clipped by 3 bases and J by 0 bases; unmatched bases: 8. The CDR3 DNA reads as TGTGCCAGCAGCCACAAAACAGGGGTACGCTCTGGGGCCAACGTCCTGACTTTC. This translates into CASSHKTGVRSGANVLTF.

This clonotype was seen ten or more times. The genes are TRBV4-3 and TRBJ2-5; no clear D gene. Trimming removed 0 bases from V and 4 bases from J, with 12 bases in between. Per germline, CDR1 LGHNA and CDR2 YSLEER. CDR3 length equals 15 residues. Written as DNA, the CDR3 is TGCGCCAGCAGCCAAGAGGCTCGGAGTCGAGAGACCCAGTACTTC. This encodes CASSQEARSRETQYF.

This clonotype appeared a single time. This rearrangement joins TRBV20-1 to TRBJ2-1; 7 bases agree with TRBD2. Germline V gene data show CDR1 as DFQATT and CDR2 as SNEGSKA (reference sequence). The CDR3 length is 16 residues. Trimming cost V 6 bases and J 0 bases; bases outside gene matches: 11. The CDR3 reads CSAAWLAANSYNEQFF. Written as DNA, the CDR3 is TGCAGTGCCGCCTGGCTAGCGGCTAACTCCTACAATGAGCAGTTCTTC.

This chain links TRBV19 with TRBJ2-5; 13 bases map to TRBD2. This CDR3 spans 15 amino acids. Germline lookup yields CDR1 LNHDA and CDR2 SQIVND (reference sequence). V shed 7 bases and J 5 bases; nucleotides not matched to a gene: 7. In nucleotides, the CDR3 is TGTGCCAGTAAATCCGGGACTAGCGGGAAGGAGACCCAGTACTTC. Translating it yields CASKSGTSGKETQYF.

The V and J genes are TRBV12-3 or TRBV12-4 and TRBJ2-7; D may be TRBD1 (6 bases). TRBJ2-5 matches the DNA end more closely, so the J call is doubtful. The CDR3 spans 14 residues. The CDR3 sequence: CASSPRDIQETQYF. The CDR3 DNA reads as TGTGCCAGCAGCCCCCGGGACATACAAGAGACCCAGTACTTC.

The CDR3 loop is CASSGLADGSYNEQFF. The DNA of the CDR3 is TGTGCCAGCAGTGGACTAGCGGACGGGTCCTACAATGAGCAGTTCTTC. The chain couples TRBV12-3 or TRBV12-4 to TRBJ2-1, with 10 bases aligning to TRBD2. The trim removed 5 bases at V and 1 base at J, leaving 5 bases unmatched. This CDR3 region has 16 residues.

In its sample, this clonotype was seen a few times. This chain connects TRBV29-1 to TRBJ2-5, with TRBD2 matching over 8 bases. Germline V gene lookup returns CDR1 SQVTM and CDR2 ANQGSEA. The CDR3 has 16 residues. With V trimmed by 7 bases and J by 4 bases, 17 bases remained unmatched. This chain's CDR3 is CSGGQRASGRGETQYF. CDR3 coding DNA: TGCAGCGGTGGGCAGAGGGCTAGCGGGCGCGGAGAGACCCAGTACTTC.

The table lists this clonotype with a few counts. J is TRBJ2-5 and V is TRBV7-7, with TRBD1 as a possible D gene (7 bases). The germline V gene has CDR1 SSHAT and CDR2 FNYEAQ (reference sequence). The CDR3 consists of 15 residues. With 2 bases removed from V and 0 bases from J, the gap between germline ends came to 10 bases. The CDR3: CASSLQGGYQETQYF. The CDR3 DNA reads as TGTGCCAGCAGCTTACAGGGGGGATACCAAGAGACCCAGTACTTC.

The chain uses TRBV20-1 and TRBJ2-3; TRBD2 matches 11 bases. Germline assignment: CDR1 DFQATT and CDR2 SNEGSKA (reference sequence). V lost 1 base to trimming and J lost 5 bases; unmatched junction nucleotides: 11. The CDR3 length is 17 residues. The CDR3 sequence: CSARVPLLAGVKDTQYF. The CDR3 nucleotides read TGCAGTGCTAGAGTCCCTCTACTAGCGGGGGTTAAAGATACGCAGTATTTT.

This clonotype was seen at least ten times. This chain joins TRBV5-1 and TRBJ2-3; no firm D call. Germline CDR1 and CDR2: SGHRS and YFSETQ. CDR3 length: 13 residues. V was cut by 4 bases and J by 1 base, with 7 bases left in between. For the CDR3, the DNA is TGCGCCAGCAGCATGCGCCGCACAGATACGCAGTATTTT. Translated: CASSMRRTDTQYF.

The rearrangement uses TRBV20-1 and TRBJ2-5; D perhaps matches TRBD1 (6 bases). Germline lookup yields CDR1 DFQATT and CDR2 SNEGSKA (reference sequence). This CDR3 region has 11 residues. V lost 7 bases to trimming and J lost 3 bases, with 9 bases between them. CDR3 region: CSVGGKETQYF. In nucleotides, the CDR3 is TGCAGTGTAGGGGGAAAAGAGACCCAGTACTTC.